This TCR beta chain stems from a study of neurological immune-mediated disorders (dated 2019 in TCRdb). Regarding the complete study: Among the roughly 34 multiple sclerosis patients, roughly 31 had relapsing-remitting MS and 3 had secondary progressive MS. Using UMI-based sequencing, the study compared peripheral blood TCR-beta repertoires from patients with HTLV-I-associated myelopathy (HAM/TSP), patients with multiple sclerosis, and healthy controls. The cohort included about 70 subjects: about 15 with HAM/TSP, approximately 34 with multiple sclerosis, and 20 healthy controls. The roughly 100 TCR-beta libraries covered PBMC samples along with longitudinal samples, technical triplicates, and paired sorted CD4+ and CD8+ T-cell subsets.

Many counts were recorded for this clonotype. Its specific antigen is unknown. One base away there is no much larger clone; base qualities are not given. Sorted-subset TCR libraries were prepared from fewer than 1.3 million sorted CD4+ or CD8+ T cells. Multiple sclerosis patients were enrolled in a US clinical protocol under which disease progression was evaluated by magnetic resonance imaging. Peripheral blood underwent Ficoll-Hypaque density gradient centrifugation to isolate PBMCs, which were then cryopreserved in liquid nitrogen. The study also sequenced paired sorted CD4+ and CD8+ subsets from healthy controls, HAM/TSP patients and MS patients. CDR3 length: 12 amino acids, cysteine to phenylalanine. Kept here is only the CDR3 DNA, which spans 36 bases and is read in frame from base 1. The germline V gene (reference sequence) sets CDR1 to LNHNV and CDR2 to YYDKDF. V is clipped by 1 base and J by 14 bases, and the sequence between their germline boundaries is 12 bases long.

cDNA was synthesized by template-switch 5'RACE using a primer carrying a 10-nucleotide random unique molecular identifier by which each TCR transcript was tagged. Every sequencing run covered 15-18 subjects and yielded more than 170 million TCR-beta sequences. The RNeasy kit was used for extraction of total RNA. The KAPA Real-time Library Amplification kit was used to amplify TCR-beta VDJ regions with primers for the TCR constant region and the 5'RACE anchor. A first PCR added sample indexes and Illumina adaptors, after which a second PCR increased the library yield. The roughly 650 bp TCR product was size-selected on a 2% E-gel SizeSelection system after Ampure bead purification. Before pooling, libraries had their quality checked on a Bioanalyzer, their concentration measured with Qubit, and their quantity determined with the Kapa Library Quantification kit. An Illumina HiSeq 2500 sequenced the libraries paired-end 2 x 150 bp. To increase sequence diversity, about 25-31% phiX was spiked into each library pool. For the original study's pipeline: The quality-filtered reads were processed with the UMI-based MiGEC pipeline, whose error correction step removed more than 85% of the raw TCR sequences. VDJ genes were aligned to IMGT germline references, and clonotypes were defined by unique CDR3 amino acid sequence plus V-J genes. Clonal expansion, Shannon diversity and CDR3 relatedness were evaluated with VDJtools (CalcPairwiseDistances, ClusterSamples), while phylogenetic trees were built in CLCbio workbench. A clone was classed as expanded if it had 8 or more unique UMIs, a cutoff based on coefficient-of-variation modelling across technical triplicates. In TCRdb, the public reads were trimmed at Q25 with fastp and aligned with MiXCR, with productive beta chains retained. Rows with a matching CDR3 protein are joined into one entry that keeps the most common DNA and genes. These V and J calls rely on TCRdb rather than the paper's analysis. Present in this sample are around 55,000 distinct CDR3 sequences, 3.5% to 4% of which were seen just once. The ten largest make up 1.9% of the sample.

Findings and caveats that apply to the study as a whole: No association of the MS cluster with clinical or MRI features was observed, and the need for larger cohorts was stated by the authors. No identical CDR3 amino acid sequences were shared among expanded clones across subjects, suggesting private TCR-beta repertoires in all groups. In phylogenetic analysis, the repertoires of 18 of 34 MS patients grouped into a cluster of related CDR3 sequences, which suggests a possible signature at the repertoire level. The highest TCR clonal expansion was observed in HAM/TSP patients, whereas the lowest was observed in MS patients, even when compared with healthy controls.

This TCR was recovered from a woman in her forties with multiple sclerosis. The sample was CD4+ T cells from blood. The rearranged segments are TRBV15 and TRBJ2-1, with the identity of the D gene unclear. DNA sequence: TGTGCCACCAGCAGAGGGAAACTCCAAAAGTTCTTC. It specifies CATSRGKLQKFF.